Listed below are T cell receptor beta chains from one sample, sequenced in a study of PD-L1 blockade in urothelial cancer. Some clones are missing from TCRdb's copy, which holds only in-frame ones; the method was immunoSEQ multiplex PCR. The repertoire holds roughly 20,000 clones, with approximately 90% as singletons. This material consisted of PBMCs, taken around atezolizumab (anti-PD-L1) treatment. The receptors here all came from a man in his 70s with urothelial cancer. Both conserved end residues are trimmed from each CDR3. The D gene is left open where the match is weak. Clone size is stated in some rows and not others, as once, few, many or a class when expanded.

clone size,D gene,V gene,J gene,CDR3 protein
.,.,TRBV28,TRBJ1-6,ASRGGGVYYNSPLH
.,TRBD2,TRBV13,TRBJ2-1,ASSSPIGGAYNEQF
.,.,TRBV6-1,TRBJ2-7,ASSELRSQY
once,TRBD1,TRBV6-5,TRBJ2-3,ASRGPGQGTDTQY
.,TRBD2,TRBV9,TRBJ2-5,ASSVETSGGQETQY
once,.,TRBV7-6,TRBJ1-5,ASSQGGNQPQH
.,.,TRBV7-9,TRBJ2-1,ASSTRTPERILRDEQF
.,.,TRBV10-1,TRBJ2-1,ASSDAGLNEQF
.,.,TRBV6-4,TRBJ2-3,ASSGSNAADTQY
.,.,TRBV30,TRBJ1-5,AWSPGPNQPQH
.,TRBD1,TRBV2,TRBJ2-1,ASRGGQGPNEQF
.,TRBD1,TRBV5-4,TRBJ2-6,ASSFTGAGANVLT
.,.,TRBV6-1,TRBJ2-1,ASSGSGGSYNEQF
.,.,TRBV7-8,TRBJ2-5,ASSLLLLADETQY
.,TRBD1,TRBV15,TRBJ2-1,ATSRDQGARNEQF
.,TRBD2,TRBV11-2,TRBJ2-7,ASTGLAGALVAEQY
.,.,TRBV28,TRBJ2-1,ARKMGQKINEQF
.,.,TRBV6-5,TRBJ1-2,ASRGVGGAYGYT
.,TRBD1,TRBV5-6,TRBJ1-1,ASSWDRQNTEAF